This entry lists 4 T cell receptor beta chains sequenced from one sample in a study of blood T cell repertoires in COVID-19 (dated by TCRdb to about 2020). Library preparation employed the immunoSEQ multiplex PCR assay. The immuneACCESS repertoire file appears here via TCRdb, limited to in-frame rearrangements. These files lack a portion of the clones; in checked studies, under half of the deficit traces to unresolved V genes, and the cause of the others is not known. In all, the sample holds fewer than 120,000 clones, and around 76% of those were seen once. The ten largest account for about 3.7% of the sample. Sequences were obtained from peripheral blood. The receptors derive from a woman aged 80 or over with acute or convalescent COVID-19.

The chain joins TRBV10-1 to TRBJ2-7; the match to TRBD2 covers 9 bases. CDR1 WNHNN and CDR2 SYGVQD come from the germline V gene (reference sequence). The CDR3 is 15 amino acids. Trimming removed 10 bases from V and 5 bases from J; junction bases left unmatched: 15. The CDR3 here is CAIPRGMREGDEQYF. CDR3 nucleotides: TGCGCCATCCCACGGGGAATGCGGGAGGGAGACGAGCAGTACTTC.

This sequence joins TRBV19 and TRBJ1-1; possibly TRBD1 for D (6 bases). V lost 4 bases, J lost 1 base, and 10 bases lay in between. Germline loops: CDR1 LNHDA, CDR2 SQIVND (reference sequence). CDR3 size: 14 residues. CDR3 protein: CASSRGQPNTEAFF. CDR3 in DNA: TGTGCCAGTAGTAGAGGACAGCCGAACACTGAAGCTTTCTTT.

The chain carries TRBV28 and TRBJ1-1, with TRBD1 matching over 7 bases. Germline assignment: CDR1 MDHEN and CDR2 SYDVKM. The CDR3 has 15 amino acids. The trim removed 7 bases at V and 2 bases at J, leaving 10 bases unmatched. The CDR3 reads CASNPGDSVNTEAFF. Written as DNA, the CDR3 is TGTGCCAGCAACCCCGGGGACAGCGTTAACACTGAAGCTTTCTTT.

The V gene is TRBV2, the J gene TRBJ2-4; D is unresolved. The CDR3 is 13 amino acids. From germline, CDR1 is SNHLY and CDR2 FYNNEI. V lost 7 bases to trimming and J lost 0 bases, with 7 bases between them. CDR3 coding DNA: TGTGCCAGCAATACTTTAGCCAAAAACATTCAGTACTTC. Its translation: CASNTLAKNIQYF.